The 32 T cell receptor beta chains below were found in one sample sequenced in a study of T cell changes during pregnancy in multiple sclerosis. TCRdb's copy holds only in-frame clones and misses some; the assay was immunoSEQ multiplex PCR. Here the sample spans about 42,000 clones, less than 90% being singletons. The input for sequencing was CD4+ T cells from peripheral blood mononuclear cells, taken in the second trimester of pregnancy. These receptors were collected from a female donor with multiple sclerosis, enrolled in a pregnancy study.

This sequence joins TRBV6-4 and TRBJ2-7, with 10 bases identical to TRBD1. Germline lookup yields CDR1 MRHNA and CDR2 SNTAGT. Trimming cost V 5 bases and J 6 bases; bases outside gene matches: 4. This CDR3 is built from 13 residues. This CDR3 is CASSRDRGFEQYF. The CDR3 bases are TGTGCCAGCAGTAGGGACAGGGGTTTCGAGCAGTACTTC.

This chain joins TRBV5-4 and TRBJ2-7; a possible D gene is TRBD1 (6 bases). CDR1 and CDR2 (germline): SGHNT, YYREEE (reference sequence). There are 14 residues in the CDR3. Trimming took off 4 bases at V and 3 bases at J, with 14 bases between the two ends. CDR3 in amino acids: CASSRTVTDYEQYF. The CDR3 DNA sequence: TGTGCCAGCAGCCGGACAGTAACCGACTACGAGCAGTACTTC.

This clone was observed a few times. This sequence joins TRBV7-2 and TRBJ2-3; 8 bases agree with TRBD2. This CDR3 comprises 15 residues. Germline trimming cut 5 bases from V and 6 bases from J; bases unmatched to any gene: 10. The germline V gene has CDR1 SGHTA and CDR2 FQGNSA. CDR3 protein: CASSLSRTSSDTQYF. The DNA for the CDR3 is TGTGCCAGCAGCCTCTCTCGGACTAGCTCGGATACGCAGTATTTT.

This clone turned up a few times. The chain links TRBV7-8 to TRBJ1-2; D is perhaps TRBD1 (5 bases). V shed 8 bases and J shed 8 bases, with 18 bases lying between them. Germline loops: CDR1 SGHVS, CDR2 FQNEAQ. CDR3 length: 13 amino acids. The CDR3 reads CASETPGGVGYTF. The CDR3 DNA is TGTGCCAGCGAGACTCCCGGGGGGGTAGGCTACACCTTC.

This chain uses TRBV6-5 with TRBJ2-5, with no clear D. This CDR3 is 15 amino acids long. Trimming stripped 5 bases from V and 4 bases from J, with 17 bases between. Germline values: CDR1 MNHEY, CDR2 SVGAGI. This CDR3 is CASSNPMGSRETQYF. CDR3 sequence (DNA): TGTGCCAGCAGTAACCCTATGGGCAGCCGAGAGACCCAGTACTTC.

The rearrangement uses TRBV11-2 and TRBJ2-3, with TRBD2 as a possible D gene (6 bases). The CDR3 consists of 17 residues. Germline CDR1 and CDR2: SGHAT and FQNNGV. Trimming left V 2 bases short and J 1 base short, with 16 bases between. CDR3 DNA sequence: TGTGCCAGCAGCTTAAAAGGCTGGGGACTTGGCACAGATACGCAGTATTTT. Its translation is CASSLKGWGLGTDTQYF.

This chain connects TRBV29-1 to TRBJ1-5; a possible D gene is TRBD1 (6 bases). The length of the CDR3 is 13 residues. Germline-derived CDR1 and CDR2 are SQVTM and ANQGSEA. Between the trimmed V and J ends, which lost 6 bases and 3 bases, there was a span of 12 bases. The CDR3 region is CSVGDRINQPQHF. CDR3 coding DNA: TGCAGCGTGGGTGACAGGATCAATCAGCCCCAGCATTTT.

This clone was counted a few times. The chain combines TRBV18 with TRBJ2-2; tentative D call: TRBD2 (7 bases). Trimming cost V 0 bases and J 1 base, with 15 bases left between them. The CDR3 is 18 residues long. Germline V gives CDR1 KGHSH, CDR2 LQKENI. In nucleotides, the CDR3 is TGTGCCAGCTCACCACCGAGTCGGGGGGCAATGAACACCGGGGAGCTGTTTTTT. Protein: CASSPPSRGAMNTGELFF.

This clone has only one observation. This chain connects TRBV7-9 to TRBJ2-1, with 9 bases lining up with TRBD1. Unmatched junction bases numbered 7, after V lost 5 bases and J lost 8 bases. CDR3 length: 14 residues. Per germline, CDR1 SEHNR and CDR2 FQNEAQ (reference sequence). CDR3 residues: CASSRTGVGDEQFF. CDR3 sequence (DNA): TGTGCCAGCAGCCGGACAGGGGTGGGCGATGAGCAGTTCTTC.

The gene calls are TRBV6-6 and TRBJ1-2; maybe TRBD1 (5 bases). Germline-derived CDR1 and CDR2 are MNHNY and SVGAGI (reference sequence). V lost 2 bases to trimming and J lost 8 bases, with 9 bases between them. The CDR3 runs 12 residues. Here the CDR3 reads CASSYRGSGYTF. In DNA form, the CDR3 reads TGTGCCAGCAGTTACAGGGGTTCCGGCTACACCTTC.

This clone was recorded only once. The chain has TRBV7-2 and TRBJ2-1, with D unclear. Trimming took off 1 base at V and 10 bases at J, with 11 bases between the two ends. This CDR3 comprises 13 residues. CDR1 and CDR2 (germline): SGHTA, FQGNSA. DNA of the CDR3: TGTGCCAGCAGCTTAGGAGACCGGAGAGAGCAGTTCTTC. Its protein is CASSLGDRREQFF.

This chain joins TRBV19 and TRBJ1-4, with a possible D match to TRBD1 (5 bases). V was trimmed by 7 bases and J by 7 bases, leaving 19 bases between them. This CDR3 spans 15 amino acids. Looked up from germline, CDR1 is LNHDA and CDR2 is SQIVND (reference sequence). The DNA of the CDR3 is TGTGCCAGTACCGCCCCGGCAGGGCGAGCTGAAAAACTGTTTTTT. Translated, it gives CASTAPAGRAEKLFF.

V gene TRBV7-2 combines with J gene TRBJ1-5; D is uncertain. The germline V and J ends were trimmed by 5 bases and 6 bases, with 8 bases remaining between them. Germline CDR1 is SGHTA and CDR2 is FQGNSA. The CDR3 consists of 12 residues. This CDR3 reads CASSGYSQPQHF. DNA of the CDR3: TGTGCCAGCAGCGGCTACAGTCAGCCCCAGCATTTT.

The V gene is TRBV19, the J gene TRBJ2-1; a possible D gene is TRBD2 (6 bases). This CDR3 has 14 amino acids. The V end was cut by 7 bases, the J end by 10 bases, with 20 bases between. CDR1 and CDR2 (germline): LNHDA, SQIVND (reference sequence). DNA for the CDR3: TGTGCCAGTAAGGTCACCACACTAGCCGGGGAGCAGTTCTTC. It encodes CASKVTTLAGEQFF.

This clone was seen once. The rearrangement links TRBV19 to TRBJ1-1; D is ambiguous. Trimming removed 6 bases at V and 11 bases at J, with 16 bases between. CDR3 length equals 12 residues. CDR1 is LNHDA, CDR2 SQIVND, per germline (reference sequence). This chain's CDR3 is CASSPESGAAFF. The CDR3 nucleotides are TGTGCCAGTAGCCCCGAGTCCGGAGCGGCTTTCTTT.

The CDR3 coding sequence is TGTGCCAGCAGTGATAAGGGCAGGGGGTCAATTCTGCGGTTCTTC. This translates into CASSDKGRGSILRFF. This chain uses TRBV6-1 with TRBJ2-1; 7 bases match TRBD1. CDR1 and CDR2 from the germline V gene are MNHNS and SASEGT. The CDR3 sequence is 15 residues long. Trimming removed 3 bases from V and 15 bases from J; junction bases left unmatched: 17.

The V and J genes are TRBV7-2 and TRBJ1-2, with D perhaps TRBD1 (5 bases). Trimming cost V 3 bases and J 7 bases, with 15 bases left between them. The CDR3 runs to 14 residues. The germline CDR1 and CDR2 sequences are SGHTA and FQGNSA. The CDR3: CASSFRRGGAGYTF. In DNA form, the CDR3 reads TGTGCCAGCAGCTTCCGAAGGGGAGGGGCTGGCTACACCTTC.

In DNA, the CDR3 is TGTGCCAGCAGAAGGTTAGGCGGCACTGAAGCTTTCTTT. Translating gives CASRRLGGTEAFF. V gene TRBV2 combines with J gene TRBJ1-1; D unclear. CDR3 size: 13 residues. Germline V gene lookup returns CDR1 SNHLY and CDR2 FYNNEI. The V end lost 6 bases, the J end lost 4 bases, and 12 bases lay between the germline ends. Based on the CDR3 plus reference TRBV2 and TRBJ1-1, the full variable domain is EPEVTQTPSHQVTQMGQEVILRCVPISNHLYFYWYRQILGQKVEFLVSFYNNEISEKSEIFDDQFSVERPDGSNFTLKIRSTKLEDSAMYFCASRRLGGTEAFFGQGTRLTVV.

This clone was counted once. The CDR3 nucleotides are TGTGCCAGCAGCCAAGATGCTAGGGGATTCGGAGGGACTAGCGGGAGACGTGAGCAGTACTTC. Protein: CASSQDARGFGGTSGRREQYF. The chain is built from TRBV4-2 and TRBJ2-7, with TRBD2 matching over 14 bases. The germline CDR1 and CDR2 sequences are LGHNA and YNFKEQ. After removal of 0 bases from V and 7 bases from J, the junction contained 20 bases not matched to a gene. The CDR3 covers 21 residues.

The CDR3 bases are TGTGCCAGCAGGACAGTTTCCTACGAGCAGTACTTC. Encoded protein: CASRTVSYEQYF. The chain carries TRBV6-5 and TRBJ2-7; D is possibly TRBD1 (5 bases). The CDR3 consists of 12 residues. CDR1 and CDR2 (germline): MNHEY, SVGAGI. Between the trimmed V and J ends, which lost 6 bases and 1 base, there was a span of 7 bases.

The table lists this clone with a count of one. CDR3 protein: CASSERGRGNTEAFF. DNA of the CDR3: TGTGCCAGCAGTGAAAGGGGGCGGGGGAACACTGAAGCTTTCTTT. The chain links TRBV6-1 to TRBJ1-1; TRBD1 matches 7 bases. Trimming cost V 2 bases and J 1 base; bases outside gene matches: 4. Per germline, CDR1 MNHNS and CDR2 SASEGT. The CDR3 has 15 residues.

The gene calls are TRBV29-1 and TRBJ2-1; maybe TRBD2 (6 bases). The CDR3 runs 15 residues. Trimming removed 5 bases from V and 5 bases from J, with 19 bases in between. Germline V gene lookup returns CDR1 SQVTM and CDR2 ANQGSEA. This CDR3 is CSVTRDSRVHNEQFF. In DNA, the CDR3 is TGCAGCGTTACCCGGGACTCCCGAGTGCACAATGAGCAGTTCTTC.

The chain employs TRBV28 and TRBJ2-1, with D possibly matching TRBD1 (7 bases). V lost 0 bases, J lost 6 bases, and 15 bases lay in between. The CDR3 consists of 16 residues. The V gene's germline CDR1 is MDHEN and CDR2 SYDVKM. The CDR3 region is CASSLWGPGGGNEQFF. CDR3 sequence (DNA): TGTGCCAGCAGTTTATGGGGCCCAGGGGGAGGCAATGAGCAGTTCTTC.

The chain recombines TRBV19 with TRBJ2-1; 8 nucleotides line up with TRBD2. The CDR3 extends over 18 amino acids. Trimming cost V 6 bases and J 2 bases; bases outside gene matches: 15. Germline lookup yields CDR1 LNHDA and CDR2 SQIVND (reference sequence). CDR3 amino acids: CASRGRGRPGLAYNEQFF. The CDR3 DNA reads TGTGCCAGTAGGGGAAGGGGCAGACCGGGACTAGCCTACAATGAGCAGTTCTTC.

This chain uses TRBV5-6 with TRBJ1-5, with D hard to call. V gave up 0 bases and J gave up 2 bases, with 9 bases separating them. The CDR3 runs 15 residues. Looked up from germline, CDR1 is SGHDT and CDR2 is YYEEEE. The chain's CDR3 is CASSLGAYGNQPQHF. In DNA, the CDR3 is TGTGCCAGCAGCTTGGGGGCTTACGGCAATCAGCCCCAGCATTTT.

J is TRBJ2-7 and V is TRBV27; 7 bases align to TRBD1. The V gene end was trimmed by 5 bases and the J gene end by 6 bases; junction bases not matched to a gene: 10. This CDR3 is built from 14 residues. Germline lookup yields CDR1 MNHEY and CDR2 SMNVEV (reference sequence). The CDR3, as DNA: TGTGCCAGCAGTCACAAGGGACAGACTACCGAGCAGTACTTC. It translates to CASSHKGQTTEQYF.

This chain joins TRBV5-1 and TRBJ1-2; TRBD1 aligns across 8 bases. From germline, CDR1 is SGHRS and CDR2 YFSETQ. There are 16 residues in the CDR3. Germline trimming cut 3 bases from V and 5 bases from J; bases unmatched to any gene: 12. CDR3 amino acids: CASSSDKGQGGYGYTF. The CDR3 DNA sequence: TGCGCCAGCAGCTCGGACAAAGGACAGGGTGGGTATGGCTACACCTTC.

This chain connects TRBV6-6 to TRBJ2-7, with TRBD2 identical over 13 bases. The germline CDR1 and CDR2 sequences are MNHNY and SVGAGI (reference sequence). The CDR3 is made up of 15 amino acids. J gave up 4 bases and V 5 bases, and 5 bases lay outside the gene matches. The CDR3 is CASSIGTSGTYEQYF. The CDR3 nucleotides are TGTGCCAGCAGTATCGGGACTAGCGGGACTTACGAGCAGTACTTC.

The chain combines TRBV28 with TRBJ2-5, with D possibly being TRBD1 (6 bases). The CDR3 is made up of 16 amino acids. Germline values: CDR1 MDHEN, CDR2 SYDVKM. The V and J ends lost 5 bases and 2 bases respectively, with 18 bases between them. The CDR3 DNA reads TGTGCCAGCAGTCCCCCCAAGTTGACAGGACAAGAGACCCAGTACTTC. Protein: CASSPPKLTGQETQYF. Filled out from reference TRBV28 and TRBJ2-5, the complete variable domain reads DVKVTQSSRYLVKRTGEKVFLECVQDMDHENMFWYRQDPGLGLRLIYFSYDVKMKEKGDIPEGYSVSREKKERFSLILESASTNQTSMYLCASSPPKLTGQETQYFGPGTRLLVL.

In nucleotides, the CDR3 is TGTGCCTGGAGTGTGTTAAATAGCAATCAGCCCCAGCATTTT. It specifies CAWSVLNSNQPQHF. The chain is built from TRBV30 and TRBJ1-5, with unresolved D. The V end was cut by 0 bases, the J end by 0 bases, with 6 bases between. Germline loops: CDR1 GTSNPN, CDR2 SVGIG (reference sequence). The CDR3 has 14 amino acids.

J is TRBJ2-6 and V is TRBV5-1; maybe TRBD2 (5 bases). This CDR3 spans 15 amino acids. Germline V gene sequence: CDR1 SGHRS, CDR2 YFSETQ. Trimming took 4 bases from V and 2 from J, leaving 10 bases between them. DNA for the CDR3: TGCGCCAGCAGCCCCCTAGCCCCTGGGGCCAACGTCCTGACTTTC. Its translation is CASSPLAPGANVLTF.

The J gene is TRBJ2-3, the V gene TRBV6-1, with TRBD2 matching over 9 bases. V was pared by 2 bases and J by 1 base, with 10 bases of the junction left unmatched. The V gene's germline CDR1 is MNHNS and CDR2 SASEGT. The CDR3 covers 18 residues. The CDR3 region has the DNA TGTGCCAGCAGTGAATTTGCGGGAGGGCCGCGGGGCACAGATACGCAGTATTTT. Translated, it gives CASSEFAGGPRGTDTQYF.